These 20 T cell receptor beta chains originate from one sample sequenced in a study of identical twins' blood T cells. TCRdb re-analysed the 5' RACE reads in MiXCR, keeping a single row per CDR3 protein. The sample shows a few hundred thousand distinct CDR3 sequences, over 25% of them seen only once. Material for sequencing was PBMCs. The receptors stem from a woman aged 18-50 years in good health.

This clonotype was seen only once. Sequence at one end of the junction differs from germline and may be a read error. This chain uses TRBV9 with TRBJ1-4; 10 bases fit TRBD1. The CDR3 runs to 16 residues. Germline loops: CDR1 SGDLS, CDR2 YYNGEE. CDR3 DNA: TGTGCCAGCGGCGTATATGGGACAGGGGCCGGAGAAAAACTGTTTTTT. This translates into CASGVYGTGAGEKLFF.

This clonotype appeared a few times. The chain is built from TRBV20-1 and TRBJ1-1; D remains ambiguous. Per the germline V gene, CDR1 is DFQATT and CDR2 is SNEGSKA (reference sequence). The CDR3 loop spans 12 amino acids. V was pared by 2 bases and J by 1 base, with 5 bases between. The CDR3 here is CSARPWNTEAFF. Written as DNA, the CDR3 is TGCAGTGCTAGACCTTGGAACACTGAAGCTTTCTTT.

The chain recombines TRBV14 with TRBJ2-1; 9 nucleotides match TRBD2. There are 17 residues in the CDR3. Germline V gene sequence: CDR1 SGHDN, CDR2 FVKESK. J gave up 7 bases and V 4 bases, and 14 bases lay outside the gene matches. As DNA, the CDR3 is TGTGCCAGCAGCCCAGCTTTGGGACTAGCAGTCTTGAATGAGCAGTTCTTC. Translation gives CASSPALGLAVLNEQFF.

V is TRBV29-1 and J is TRBJ1-2, with TRBD1 identical over 7 bases. The germline V gene has CDR1 SQVTM and CDR2 ANQGSEA. This CDR3 is 14 amino acids long. Losses at the gene ends were 6 bases for V and 3 bases for J; bases not matched to a gene: 10. The CDR3 bases are TGCAGCGTCGCCGTAGACAGGGCTGACTATGGCTACACCTTC. Residues: CSVAVDRADYGYTF.

This clonotype was found a few times. The genes are TRBV20-1 and TRBJ2-1; 10 nucleotides align to TRBD2. Unmatched junction bases numbered 6, after V lost 3 bases and J lost 4 bases. The germline V gene has CDR1 DFQATT and CDR2 SNEGSKA (reference sequence). This CDR3 contains 15 residues. The CDR3 region is CSASPLAGEYNEQFF. DNA of the CDR3: TGCAGTGCTAGCCCCCTAGCGGGGGAATACAATGAGCAGTTCTTC.

This clonotype turned up a few times. The chain combines TRBV3-1 with TRBJ2-7, with 9 bases aligning to TRBD1. The CDR3 has 15 amino acids. Germline CDR1 LGHDT, CDR2 YNNKEL (reference sequence). The V gene end was trimmed by 3 bases and the J gene end by 6 bases; junction bases not matched to a gene: 9. The CDR3 sequence is CASSQRGQGYLEQYF. CDR3 bases: TGTGCCAGCAGCCAGAGGGGACAGGGTTATCTCGAGCAGTACTTC.

This clonotype came up a few times. The chain carries TRBV20-1 and TRBJ2-5, with D maybe TRBD1 (5 bases). Looked up from germline, CDR1 is DFQATT and CDR2 is SNEGSKA (reference sequence). The CDR3 has 11 residues. Trimming pared 6 bases from V and 5 bases from J, leaving 10 bases between. This CDR3 is CSAFRVETQYF. CDR3 DNA: TGCAGTGCCTTCAGGGTTGAGACCCAGTACTTC.

The chain combines TRBV12-3 or TRBV12-4 with TRBJ1-5; D remains unclear. The CDR3 length is 12 residues. V shed 6 bases and J shed 7 bases, with 10 bases lying between them. CDR3 in DNA: TGTGCCAGCAGACCCTACGGGCAGCCCCAGCATTTT. This translates into CASRPYGQPQHF.

In its sample, this clonotype was seen many times. V is TRBV5-6 and J is TRBJ2-2; D remains unclear. Per the germline V gene, CDR1 is SGHDT and CDR2 is YYEEEE. Trimming cost V 1 base and J 1 base, with 5 bases left between them. CDR3 size: 14 residues. The CDR3 DNA sequence: TGTGCCAGCAGCTTGTGGGAGAACACCGGGGAGCTGTTTTTT. Its translation is CASSLWENTGELFF. The full variable domain, rest sourced from reference TRBV5-6 and TRBJ2-2, is DAGVTQSPTHLIKTRGQQVTLRCSPKSGHDTVSWYQQALGQGPQFIFQYYEEEERQRGNFPDRFSGHQFPNYSSELNVNALLLGDSALYLCASSLWENTGELFFGEGSRLTVL.

A few counts support this clonotype. This rearrangement joins TRBV20-1 to TRBJ1-6; D gene uncertain. Germline V gives CDR1 DFQATT, CDR2 SNEGSKA (reference sequence). The CDR3 covers 12 residues. V gave up 2 bases and J gave up 14 bases, with 13 bases separating them. CDR3 amino acids: CSARRRPSALHF. The DNA for the CDR3 is TGCAGTGCTAGAAGGCGCCCTTCGGCCCTCCACTTT.

This clonotype was found many times. The chain couples TRBV25-1 to TRBJ1-2; 8 bases map to TRBD1. CDR3 length equals 14 residues. The junction had 8 bases not matched to a gene; V was cut back by 3 bases and J by 8 bases. Germline CDR1 reads MGHDK; CDR2 reads SYGVNS. CDR3 coding DNA: TGTGCCAGCAGTGATTTAGGGACAGGAAAAGGCTACACCTTC. It translates to CASSDLGTGKGYTF.

The chain uses TRBV3-1 and TRBJ1-6; unclear D gene. There are 19 residues in the CDR3. Germline assignment: CDR1 LGHDT and CDR2 YNNKEL (reference sequence). The V end lost 2 bases, the J end lost 0 bases, and 17 bases lay between the germline ends. CDR3 in amino acids: CASSQSLGRMSSYNSPLHF. CDR3 DNA sequence: TGTGCCAGCAGCCAATCCCTAGGACGGATGAGCTCCTATAATTCACCCCTCCACTTT.

V gene TRBV6-2 or TRBV6-3 combines with J gene TRBJ2-7; 13 nucleotides agree with TRBD2. The CDR3 is 16 amino acids. V lost 0 bases, J lost 9 bases, and 8 bases stayed unmatched. The germline gives CDR1 MNHEY, CDR2 SVGEGT. The CDR3 DNA reads as TGTGCCAGCAGTTACTCTCGGACTAGCGGGGGAAGGGTGCAGTACTTC. Translated: CASSYSRTSGGRVQYF.

Remarks on this clonotype: Possible read error: a much larger clone is one base away. The chain couples TRBV29-1 to TRBJ2-3, with D uncertain. The germline V gene encodes CDR1 SQVTM and CDR2 ANQGSEA. V lost 6 bases, J lost 6 bases, and 19 bases lay in between. The CDR3 is 14 residues long. Written as DNA, the CDR3 is TGCAGCGTCGAGCCCTGGAGTCGTGCGGATACGCAGTATTTT. This codes for CSVEPWSRADTQYF.

This chain joins TRBV29-1 and TRBJ2-7; TRBD1 is a possible D gene (5 bases). Germline assignment: CDR1 SQVTM and CDR2 ANQGSEA. The CDR3 loop spans 13 amino acids. V shed 1 base and J shed 6 bases, with 13 bases lying between them. CDR3 region: CSVEVVQAGEQYF. The CDR3 DNA reads as TGCAGCGTTGAAGTAGTACAGGCCGGCGAGCAGTACTTC.

V usage is TRBV2 and J usage is TRBJ1-2; D ambiguous. This CDR3 is 13 amino acids long. Germline loops: CDR1 SNHLY, CDR2 FYNNEI. V lost 0 bases and J lost 8, with 10 bases in between. The CDR3 nucleotides read TGTGCCAGCAGTGAAGCTGGCCTGGGAGGCTACACCTTC. It is translated as CASSEAGLGGYTF. Full variable domain (remainder filled in from reference TRBV2 and TRBJ1-2): EPEVTQTPSHQVTQMGQEVILRCVPISNHLYFYWYRQILGQKVEFLVSFYNNEISEKSEIFDDQFSVERPDGSNFTLKIRSTKLEDSAMYFCASSEAGLGGYTFGSGTRLTVV.

The V gene is TRBV19, the J gene TRBJ1-1, with TRBD1 matching 7 bases. Germline loops: CDR1 LNHDA, CDR2 SQIVND (reference sequence). This CDR3 contains 11 residues. The V gene end was trimmed by 7 bases and the J gene end by 12 bases; junction bases not matched to a gene: 8. The CDR3 loop reads CASTSGGETFF. The CDR3 DNA follows: TGTGCCAGTACCTCAGGGGGAGAAACTTTCTTT. Full variable domain (remainder filled in from reference TRBV19 and TRBJ1-1): DGGITQSPKYLFRKEGQNVTLSCEQNLNHDAMYWYRQDPGQGLRLIYYSQIVNDFQKGDIAEGYSVSREKKESFPLTVTSAQKNPTAFYLCASTSGGETFFGQGTRLTVV.

Concerning this clonotype itself: At one end, the junction sequence differs from germline, possibly due to a read error. This chain uses TRBV11-1 with TRBJ2-1, with no clear D. Germline CDR1 is SGHAT and CDR2 is FQDESV (reference sequence). The CDR3 loop spans 17 amino acids. The CDR3 bases are TGTGCCAGCAGCTTAACATATCAATGGGGTTCCTACATTGAGCAGTTCTTC. Its protein product is CASSLTYQWGSYIEQFF.

The chain carries TRBV9 and TRBJ2-1; 7 bases map to TRBD2. Germline CDR1 is SGDLS and CDR2 is YYNGEE. V was pared by 7 bases and J by 0 bases, with 10 bases of the junction left unmatched. The CDR3 is 16 residues long. The chain's CDR3 is CASSSGAPNSYNEQFF. The DNA for the CDR3 is TGTGCCAGCTCCAGCGGGGCCCCAAACTCCTACAATGAGCAGTTCTTC. Supplemented by reference TRBV9 and TRBJ2-1, the full variable domain reads DSGVTQTPKHLITATGQRVTLRCSPRSGDLSVYWYQQSLDQGLQFLIQYYNGEERAKGNILERFSAQQFPDLHSELNLSSLELGDSALYFCASSSGAPNSYNEQFFGPGTRLTVL.

Notes on this clonotype: One end of the junction is discordant with germline, which a read error may explain. The CDR3 region has the DNA TGCAGTGCTAGAGAGGGACTAGGGAGAACCAGCTCCTACGGGCAGTACTTC. Encoded protein: CSAREGLGRTSSYGQYF. This chain links TRBV20-1 with TRBJ2-7, with TRBD2 identical over 8 bases. The CDR3 spans 17 residues. CDR1 DFQATT and CDR2 SNEGSKA come from the germline V gene (reference sequence).